The rows below give T cell receptor beta chains drawn from one sample of a study of cytomegalovirus exposure and HLA in healthy donors. The data were produced by immunoSEQ multiplex PCR, yet TCRdb's version contains in-frame clones alone and is incomplete. The sample records more than 80,000 clones, roughly 77% being singletons. The material sequenced was PBMCs. The origin of the receptors is a man aged 40-55 years in good health and CMV-seronegative. The CDR3 runs from the conserved cysteine through the conserved F or W. Fields, in order: J gene, CDR3 length, V gene, CDR3 protein.

>TRBJ2-7|15|TRBV2
CASSEPRGARYEQYF
>TRBJ2-7|14|TRBV15
CATSTGSRGYEQYF
>TRBJ2-2|13|TRBV19
CASRVTGTGELFF
>TRBJ2-5|14|TRBV6-6
CASSLASGTFGQYF
>TRBJ1-2|14|TRBV7-8
CASSLDRNNYGYTF
>TRBJ1-6|16|TRBV7-2
CASSPFGGHNNSPLHF
>TRBJ2-5|14|TRBV6-1
CASRKLAVQETQYF
>TRBJ2-3|13|TRBV29-1
CSVRAGGTDTQYF
>TRBJ2-1|17|TRBV4-2
CASSQASARSSYNEQFF
>-|14|TRBV5-6
CASSSTGGLNEQYF
>TRBJ2-7|14|TRBV5-1
CASSFGDRPYEQYF
>TRBJ2-7|18|TRBV11-2
CASTNAGVGGPNSYEQYF
>TRBJ1-1|13|TRBV29-1
CSVEVGAGDGAFF
>TRBJ1-1|16|TRBV5-1
CASSLWGQGTNTEAFF
>TRBJ2-7|15|TRBV7-2
CASSSGVAGGYEQYF
>TRBJ2-2|12|TRBV5-1
CASSGSGGELFF
>TRBJ1-1|13|TRBV7-9
CASSSTGYTEAFF
>TRBJ2-7|14|TRBV5-4
CASSRDRGAYEQYF
>TRBJ2-3|15|TRBV7-8
CASSSGLAAGDTQYF
>TRBJ2-7|16|TRBV4-1
CASSTQTGPQYYEQYF
>TRBJ2-5|13|TRBV6-1
CASCRDRQETQYF
>TRBJ2-5|14|TRBV18
CASSRLPGGETQYF
>TRBJ1-2|17|TRBV4-2
CASSQDPGDSALYGYTF
>TRBJ2-1|18|TRBV27
CASSLGRTSGSSYNEQFF
>TRBJ1-5|14|TRBV7-9
CASSLGQTNQPQHF
>TRBJ2-7|15|TRBV9
CASSPRSGGANEQYF